The sequence of this T cell receptor beta chain was determined in a study of siplizumab effects on memory and regulatory T cells. This CDR3 is built from 10 residues. Germline V gene sequence: CDR1 DFQATT, CDR2 SNEGSKA (reference sequence). Between the trimmed V and J ends, which lost 5 bases and 9 bases, there was a span of 10 bases. Notes on this clone: Its antigen remains unknown.

Study-level findings and limits: Alloreactive sequences traceable to unstimulated CD4+ memory cells declined significantly under siplizumab. Apparently more diverse than memory cells, naive T cells also seemed major alloresponse contributors.

In each sample, approximately 90,000 TCR templates were assayed. Only in-frame clones appear in the TCRdb table, and some are missing; sequencing was by immunoSEQ multiplex PCR. The data contain about 85,000 clones, more than 85% of them seen just once; the ten biggest clones take up under 20%. The rearrangement joins TRBV20-1 to TRBJ1-1; D unclear. The material sequenced was CD8+ T cells sorted from blood. This receptor was identified in a human donor in good health. This CDR3 is CSAQEPQAFF. DNA for the CDR3: TGCAGTGCTCAGGAGCCCCAAGCTTTCTTT.